The following is a T cell receptor (beta chain) sequence with its context. This sample is part of a study of blood T cell repertoires in COVID-19. About the study: COVID-19 samples from acute and convalescent phases originated in the United States, Italy and Spain.

The germline V and J ends were trimmed by 11 bases and 2 bases, with 13 bases remaining between them. The CDR3 has 13 amino acids. Sequencing was performed with immunoSEQ multiplex PCR; in TCRdb, only in-frame clones are kept and a portion is missing. Of a few hundred thousand clones listed, 85% to 90% are singletons. Sequencing was done on a sample of peripheral blood. The chain uses TRBV12-3 or TRBV12-4 and TRBJ1-3; D ambiguous. The sequence came from a man aged 18 to 30 with active or convalescent COVID-19. CDR3 coding DNA: TGTGCCGGCCGTGGGAGTCCTGGAAACACCATATATTTT. Translation: CAGRGSPGNTIYF.